What follows describes a single TCR beta chain. The antigen remains undetermined. V lost 2 bases, J lost 4 bases, and 6 bases stayed unmatched. The CDR3 extends over 17 amino acids. Germline V gene sequence: CDR1 SGDLS, CDR2 YYNGEE. The assay was immunoSEQ multiplex PCR, and TCRdb's table has in-frame clones only and misses some. This sample has around 4,900 clones; 70% to 85% occur once, and the top ten carry 2.2%. The data originate from a study of follicular helper T cells after annual influenza vaccination. General study results and limits: Change in circulating plasmablasts correlated with ICOS+CD38+ cTfh clonality change. Day 7 ICOS+CD38+ clones were most often found later in ICOS-CD38- cTfh cells.

The time point denotes: 2015-2016 season, pre-vaccination. The sequence was obtained from an adult who received the influenza vaccine. The chain is built from TRBV9 and TRBJ2-6; TRBD1 matches 10 bases. The material was CXCR5+ CD38- circulating T follicular helper cells from blood, obtained on the day of influenza vaccination. The subset is: circulating Tfh, non-naive CD4+CXCR5+PD-1+ (ICOS+CD38+ or ICOS-CD38-). The CDR3 loop reads CASSVSGQGSGANVLTF. As DNA, the CDR3 is TGTGCCAGCAGCGTCTCGGGACAGGGGAGCGGGGCCAACGTCCTGACTTTC.